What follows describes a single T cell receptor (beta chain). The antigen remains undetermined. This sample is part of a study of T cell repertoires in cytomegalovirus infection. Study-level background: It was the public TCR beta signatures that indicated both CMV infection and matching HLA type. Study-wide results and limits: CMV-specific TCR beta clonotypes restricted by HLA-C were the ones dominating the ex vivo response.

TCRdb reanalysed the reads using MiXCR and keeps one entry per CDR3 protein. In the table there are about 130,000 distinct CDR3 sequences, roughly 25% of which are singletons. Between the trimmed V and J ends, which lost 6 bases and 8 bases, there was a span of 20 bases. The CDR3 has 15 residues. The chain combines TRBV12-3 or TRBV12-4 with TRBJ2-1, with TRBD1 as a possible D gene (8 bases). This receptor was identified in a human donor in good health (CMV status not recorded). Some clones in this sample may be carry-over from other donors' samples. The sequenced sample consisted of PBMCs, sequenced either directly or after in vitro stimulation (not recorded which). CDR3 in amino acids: CASSEQGGYSDEQFF. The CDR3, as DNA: TGTGCCAGCAGCGAACAGGGGGGGTACAGCGATGAGCAGTTCTTC.